These T cell receptor beta chains were read from a single sample in a study of OX40 agonist ivuxolimab in advanced cancers. Measured with immunoSEQ multiplex PCR; TCRdb has only the in-frame clones, and not every one. The repertoire holds about 100,000 clones, with around 93% as singletons. The specimen was CD4+ or CD8+ T cells sorted from blood, collected in a trial of the OX40 agonist ivuxolimab. The receptors were sampled from an adult with an advanced solid tumor such as melanoma, head and neck, liver or kidney cancer. Both conserved end residues are part of each CDR3. A D gene is named only where the DNA matches it firmly. For some rows the clone size is stated as once, few or many, or as a class when expanded; others skip it.

18	.	TRBV19	.	TRBJ2-1	CASSIEGNREGSYNEQFF	TGTGCCAGTAGTATAGAGGGTAACAGGGAAGGGTCCTACAATGAGCAGTTCTTC
11	.	TRBV20-1	.	TRBJ1-1	CSARGGTEAFF	TGCAGTGCTAGGGGGGGAACTGAAGCTTTCTTT
14	.	TRBV5-4	.	TRBJ2-5	CASSLRRERETQYF	TGTGCCAGCAGCTTGCGAAGAGAGAGAGAGACCCAGTACTTC
12	TRBD2	TRBV6-6	.	TRBJ2-5	CASGRGVETQYF	TGTGCCAGCGGGCGGGGGGTTGAGACCCAGTACTTC
12	.	TRBV30	.	TRBJ1-2	CAWSVWGYGYTF	TGTGCCTGGAGTGTATGGGGGTATGGCTACACCTTC
13	.	TRBV29-1	.	TRBJ1-5	CSVRQERNQPQHF	TGCAGCGTCAGACAGGAGCGCAATCAGCCCCAGCATTTT
15	.	TRBV18	.	TRBJ2-2	CASSPRVGNTGELFF	TGTGCCAGCTCACCACGGGTGGGGAACACCGGGGAGCTGTTTTTT
12	TRBD2	TRBV6-1	.	TRBJ2-5	CATSLAEETQYF	TGTGCCACGTCACTAGCGGAAGAGACCCAGTACTTC
14	TRBD2	TRBV5-1	.	TRBJ2-1	CASSPSGKYNEQFF	TGCGCCAGCAGCCCTAGCGGGAAATACAATGAGCAGTTCTTC
16	.	TRBV28	.	TRBJ1-5	CASSFVRGFGNQPQHF	TGTGCCAGCAGTTTCGTCCGGGGGTTCGGCAATCAGCCCCAGCATTTT
14	TRBD2	TRBV28	.	TRBJ2-5	CASSRSGRAETQYF	TGTGCCAGCAGCCGAAGCGGGAGGGCAGAGACCCAGTACTTC
16	.	TRBV18	.	TRBJ2-3	CASSPLDSGNTDTQYF	TGTGCCAGCTCACCCCTGGACAGCGGCAACACAGATACGCAGTATTTT
15	TRBD1	TRBV28	.	TRBJ2-4	CASSLTGTGENIQYF	TGTGCCAGCAGTTTAACCGGGACAGGGGAAAACATTCAGTACTTC
17	.	TRBV5-1	once	TRBJ2-1	CASTANQDSKGRRGQFF	TGCGCCAGCACCGCGAACCAGGACTCCAAGGGCCGGAGGGGGCAGTTCTTC
15	.	TRBV6-1	.	TRBJ2-7	CASSEVAVGPYEQYF	TGTGCCAGCAGTGAGGTAGCGGTTGGTCCCTACGAGCAGTACTTC
16	.	TRBV5-8	once	TRBJ1-3	CASSRKAAGSGNTIYF	TGTGCCAGCAGCCGGAAAGCGGCGGGCTCTGGAAACACCATATATTTT
14	TRBD1	TRBV5-6	.	TRBJ1-1	CASSLLPQGAEAFF	TGTGCCAGCAGCTTGCTACCTCAGGGGGCTGAAGCTTTCTTT
17	.	TRBV28	few	TRBJ2-6	CASSLRVGSSGANVLTF	TGTGCCAGCAGTTTAAGAGTCGGGTCCTCTGGGGCCAACGTCCTGACTTTC
16	TRBD1	TRBV6-5	.	TRBJ1-2	CASSYSPGQANYGYTF	TGTGCCAGCAGTTACTCGCCGGGACAGGCTAACTATGGCTACACCTTC
16	TRBD2	TRBV11-3	.	TRBJ2-5	CASSTGLAGIGETQYF	TGTGCCAGCAGCACCGGACTAGCGGGAATAGGAGAGACCCAGTACTTC
15	TRBD1	TRBV27	.	TRBJ2-7	CASSVSDRAIYEQYF	TGTGCCAGCAGTGTCTCCGACAGGGCCATCTACGAGCAGTACTTC
16	.	TRBV4-2	.	TRBJ1-1	CASEAEGRDGDTEAFF	TGTGCCAGCGAGGCGGAAGGGCGCGACGGGGACACTGAAGCTTTCTTT
17	.	TRBV12-1	.	TRBJ2-7	CASSRRTSGRPTYEQYF	TGTGCCAGCAGCCGGAGGACTAGCGGGAGGCCTACCTACGAGCAGTACTTC
14	.	TRBV11-3	few	TRBJ2-3	CASSLQGLGDTQYF	TGTGCCAGCAGCCTACAGGGATTGGGGGATACGCAGTATTTT
18	TRBD2	TRBV9	.	TRBJ2-4	CASSPGTSGYLAKNIQYF	TGTGCCAGCAGCCCTGGGACTAGCGGGTACTTAGCCAAAAACATTCAGTACTTC
18	.	TRBV7-2	.	TRBJ2-1	CASRYNPPWGAVTDEQFF	TGTGCCAGCAGGTACAACCCACCATGGGGGGCGGTCACCGATGAGCAGTTCTTC
13	.	TRBV30	.	TRBJ2-7	CAWRSPPRYEQYF	TGTGCCTGGAGGTCACCCCCACGCTACGAGCAGTACTTC
13	.	TRBV7-2	.	TRBJ1-2	CASSLTGLDAYTF	TGTGCCAGCAGCTTGACGGGGCTCGATGCCTACACCTTC
13	.	TRBV28	few	TRBJ1-1	CASSFRGNTEAFF	TGTGCCAGCAGTTTTAGGGGGAACACTGAAGCTTTCTTT
13	TRBD1	TRBV18	.	TRBJ2-7	CASGRTGDYEQYF	TGTGCCAGCGGACGGACAGGCGACTACGAGCAGTACTTC
12	.	TRBV30	.	TRBJ2-7	CAWSLGVGEQYF	TGTGCCTGGAGCCTCGGAGTGGGCGAGCAGTACTTC
16	TRBD2	TRBV4-1	.	TRBJ2-1	CASSQEREAPYNEQFF	TGCGCCAGCAGCCAAGAGCGGGAGGCCCCCTACAATGAGCAGTTCTTC
14	TRBD1	TRBV28	.	TRBJ1-3	CASSFGTDLNTIYF	TGTGCCAGCAGTTTTGGGACAGATTTAAACACCATATATTTT
14	.	TRBV28	.	TRBJ1-5	CASRQNSRNQPQHF	TGTGCCAGCAGGCAAAATAGCCGCAATCAGCCCCAGCATTTT
13	.	TRBV9	.	TRBJ2-7	CASSVGRTYEQYF	TGTGCCAGCAGCGTCGGCAGAACCTACGAGCAGTACTTC
14	.	TRBV5-2	.	TRBJ1-5	CASSPGQGDQPQHF	TGTGCCAGCAGCCCGGGACAGGGAGATCAGCCCCAGCATTTT
13	.	TRBV6-1	once	TRBJ1-2	CASSGETFRGYTF	TGTGCCAGCAGTGGGGAGACCTTCCGTGGCTACACCTTC
15	.	TRBV7-2	.	TRBJ1-1	CASSLGGLTNTEAFF	TGTGCCAGCAGCTTAGGAGGGTTGACGAACACTGAAGCTTTCTTT
16	TRBD1	TRBV6-5	once	TRBJ1-2	CASSYSGQAPNYGYTF	TGTGCCAGCAGTTACTCGGGACAGGCCCCTAACTATGGCTACACCTTC
15	.	TRBV2	few	TRBJ1-2	CASSEFTARANGYTF	TGTGCCAGCAGTGAATTTACAGCTCGGGCCAATGGCTACACCTTC
15	TRBD2	TRBV6-1	.	TRBJ2-7	CASSGLAGNPYEQYF	TGTGCCAGCAGTGGGCTAGCGGGAAACCCCTACGAGCAGTACTTC
17	TRBD2	TRBV19	.	TRBJ2-2	CASSPLLAGGTGAPMFF	TGTGCCAGTAGTCCCTTACTAGCGGGTGGTACCGGGGCCCCCATGTTTTTT
17	TRBD1	TRBV2	.	TRBJ2-2	CASSESRTGKVTGELFF	TGTGCCAGCAGTGAATCCAGGACAGGGAAAGTCACCGGGGAGCTGTTTTTT
14	TRBD1	TRBV28	.	TRBJ1-1	CASIIDRVETEAFF	TGTGCCAGCATTATCGACAGGGTTGAGACTGAAGCTTTCTTT
15	.	TRBV14	.	TRBJ2-1	CASSQVTGTVHPGFF	TGTGCCAGCAGCCAAGTGACCGGGACGGTACATCCCGGGTTCTTC
15	TRBD1	TRBV2	.	TRBJ2-5	CASSGDRGPQETQYF	TGTGCCAGCAGTGGGGACAGGGGCCCCCAAGAGACCCAGTACTTC
13	.	TRBV11-2	.	TRBJ1-5	CASSRSSNQPQHF	TGTGCCAGCAGCCGTAGTAGCAATCAGCCCCAGCATTTT